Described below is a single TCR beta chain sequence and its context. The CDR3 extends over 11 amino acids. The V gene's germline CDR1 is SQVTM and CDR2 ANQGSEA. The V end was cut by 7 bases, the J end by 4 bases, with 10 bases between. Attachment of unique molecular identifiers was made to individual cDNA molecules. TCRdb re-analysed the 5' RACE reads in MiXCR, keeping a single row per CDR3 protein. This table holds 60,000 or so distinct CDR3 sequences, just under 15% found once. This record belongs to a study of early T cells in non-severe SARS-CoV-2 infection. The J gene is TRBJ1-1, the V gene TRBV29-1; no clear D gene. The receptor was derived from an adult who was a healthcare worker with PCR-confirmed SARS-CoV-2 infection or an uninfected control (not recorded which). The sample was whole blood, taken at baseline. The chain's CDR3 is CSGRPTTEAFF. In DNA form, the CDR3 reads TGCAGCGGCCGGCCGACCACTGAAGCTTTCTTT.